The source of this TCR beta chain is a study of shared clonotypes between healthy human individuals. Authors' data handling: Sequence data from immunoSEQ were junction-only and lacked quality scores; consequently, filtering differed. The method was immunoSEQ multiplex PCR; TCRdb's version includes in-frame clones alone and lacks a portion of them. V and J calls and clone size are copied from that table; D and trimming were computed from the DNA. The sample lists millions of clones; approximately 95% were seen once. CDR1 MRHNA and CDR2 SNTAGT come from the germline V gene. V lost 6 bases and J 3 bases, leaving 8 bases between the germline ends. The CDR3 is 12 residues long. Points from the study as a whole: Generally, naive subsets (rather than memory subsets) showed larger estimated richness. Clonotype sharing across donors was expected to vary with sequencing depth.

A single count supports this clone. Its specificity is not known. The rearrangement links TRBV6-4 to TRBJ2-5; D uncertain. The receptor comes from a man aged 18 to 29 in good health. Some clones in this sample may be carry-over from other donors' samples. Sequencing was carried out using naive CD4+ T cells from PBMCs. The sample's subset: CD45RA+ positively selected. The CDR3 DNA follows: TGTGCCAGCAGACGAGGAAAAGAGACCCAGTACTTC. Residues: CASRRGKETQYF.